Included here is one TCR beta chain sequence, with context. This sample is drawn from a study of blood T cell repertoires in COVID-19. In the study overall: Donors in the United States, Italy and Spain gave samples during acute or convalescent COVID-19. PBMCs, B-cell-depleted T cells, or T cells provided the cDNA or gDNA that made up the material.

Here immunoSEQ multiplex PCR was the method, and the copy in TCRdb shows in-frame clones only, minus some. The sample includes 100,000 to 130,000 clones, 84% seen only once; the top ten take 4% to 5.5%. Germline loops: CDR1 SGHTA, CDR2 FQGTGA. The V gene end was trimmed by 3 bases and the J gene end by 2 bases; junction bases not matched to a gene: 2. CDR3 size: 15 residues. The sample consisted of peripheral blood. This TCR derives from a human donor in a cohort sampled during active COVID-19. The genes are TRBV7-3 and TRBJ2-1, with 9 positions matching TRBD2. Here the CDR3 reads CASSFSGSPYNEQFF. CDR3 nucleotides: TGTGCCAGCAGCTTTAGCGGGAGTCCCTACAATGAGCAGTTCTTC.